This TCR beta chain emerged from a study of shared clonotypes between healthy human individuals. Study results and limitations: It was the non-shared clonotypes that had lower generation probabilities than clonotypes shared by all four donors. Four donors shared about 4.8% of their naive CD4 clonotypes.

The assay was immunoSEQ multiplex PCR, and TCRdb's table has in-frame clones only and misses some. Of 2 million to 2.5 million clones in the sample, roughly 92% were seen once. Every contributor of samples was a Caucasian grown-up residing in Nashville, Tennessee. On this clone: The antigen remains undetermined.

V was trimmed by 2 bases and J by 3 bases, leaving 11 bases between them. The V gene's germline CDR1 is MNHNY and CDR2 SVGAGI (reference sequence). The CDR3 has 14 residues. V usage is TRBV6-6 and J usage is TRBJ2-7; a weak D match, TRBD1 (5 bases). The specimen sequenced was naive CD4+ T cells from PBMCs. Subset defined: CD45RA+ positively selected. This TCR was recovered from a man aged 18 to 29 in good health. Some clones in this sample may be carry-over from other donors' samples. CDR3 DNA sequence: TGTGCCAGCAGTTACGCAGGGCAGCACTACGAGCAGTACTTC. It yields the protein CASSYAGQHYEQYF.